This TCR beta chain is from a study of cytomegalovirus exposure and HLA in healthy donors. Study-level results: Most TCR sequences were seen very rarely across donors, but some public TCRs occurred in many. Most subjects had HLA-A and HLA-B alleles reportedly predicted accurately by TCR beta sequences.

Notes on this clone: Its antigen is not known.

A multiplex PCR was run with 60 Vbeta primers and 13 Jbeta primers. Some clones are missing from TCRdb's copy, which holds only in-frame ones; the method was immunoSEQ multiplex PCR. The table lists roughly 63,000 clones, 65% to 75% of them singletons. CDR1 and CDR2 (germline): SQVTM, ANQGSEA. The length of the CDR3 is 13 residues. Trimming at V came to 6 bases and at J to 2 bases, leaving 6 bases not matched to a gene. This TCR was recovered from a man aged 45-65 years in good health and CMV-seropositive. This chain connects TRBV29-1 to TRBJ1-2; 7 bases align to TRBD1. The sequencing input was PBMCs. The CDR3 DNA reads TGCAGCGTCGCCTCGGGACAGAACTATGGCTACACCTTC. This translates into CSVASGQNYGYTF.